This T cell receptor (beta chain) was documented in a study of T cells after yellow fever vaccination. In the study overall: Libraries from low-cell-number fractions were prepared with the SMART-Seq v4 Ultra Low Input RNA kit.

A note on this clonotype: Its antigen is still unknown.

TCRdb analysed the 5' RACE reads with MiXCR anew, one entry per CDR3 protein. The sample holds approximately 300,000 distinct CDR3 sequences, around 10% seen once. The study, taken as a whole, reports: Weaker, the secondary response had a peak occurring faster, on day 5 versus 15.

The source material was CD4+ T cells sorted from PBMCs, sampled 45 days after the yellow fever booster vaccination. This TCR came from a man aged 18-30 years who received the YFV17D yellow fever vaccine.

The CDR3 region has the DNA TGTGCCAGCAGCGGTAGCGGGGGGTTTTACAATGAGCAGTTCTTC. Protein sequence: CASSGSGGFYNEQFF. The chain employs TRBV9 and TRBJ2-1, with 10 bases fitting TRBD2. V dropped 3 bases and J dropped 4; count of bases not matched to a gene: 4. The CDR3 has 15 amino acids. CDR1 is SGDLS, CDR2 YYNGEE, per germline. Drawing the rest from reference TRBV9 and TRBJ2-1, the complete variable domain is DSGVTQTPKHLITATGQRVTLRCSPRSGDLSVYWYQQSLDQGLQFLIQYYNGEERAKGNILERFSAQQFPDLHSELNLSSLELGDSALYFCASSGSGGFYNEQFFGPGTRLTVL.